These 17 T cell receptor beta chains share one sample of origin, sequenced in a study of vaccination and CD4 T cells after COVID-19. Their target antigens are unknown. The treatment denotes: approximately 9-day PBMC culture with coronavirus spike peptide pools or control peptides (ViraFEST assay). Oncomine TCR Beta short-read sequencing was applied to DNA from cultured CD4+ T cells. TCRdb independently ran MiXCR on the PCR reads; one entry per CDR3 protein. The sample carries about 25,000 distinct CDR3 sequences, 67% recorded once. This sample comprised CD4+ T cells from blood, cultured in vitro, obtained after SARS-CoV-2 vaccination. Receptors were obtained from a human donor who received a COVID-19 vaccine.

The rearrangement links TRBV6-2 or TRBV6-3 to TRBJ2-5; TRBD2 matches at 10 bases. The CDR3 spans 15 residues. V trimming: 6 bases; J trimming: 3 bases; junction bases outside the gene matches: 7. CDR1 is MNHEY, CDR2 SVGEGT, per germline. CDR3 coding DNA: TGTGCCAGCAGCCCACTAGCGGGGCGCGAAGAGACCCAGTACTTC. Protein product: CASSPLAGREETQYF.

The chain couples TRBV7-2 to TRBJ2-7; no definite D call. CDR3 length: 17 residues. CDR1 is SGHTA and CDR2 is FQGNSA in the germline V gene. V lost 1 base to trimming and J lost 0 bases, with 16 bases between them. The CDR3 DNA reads TGTGCCAGCAGCTTAGGAACTGAAATCTCCCGCTCCTACGAGCAGTACTTC. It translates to CASSLGTEISRSYEQYF.

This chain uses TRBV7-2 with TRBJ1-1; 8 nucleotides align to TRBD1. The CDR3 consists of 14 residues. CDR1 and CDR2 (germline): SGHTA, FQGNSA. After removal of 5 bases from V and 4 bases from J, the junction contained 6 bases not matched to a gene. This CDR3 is CASSPYRGSTEAFF. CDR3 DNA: TGTGCCAGCAGCCCCTACAGGGGGTCCACTGAAGCTTTCTTT. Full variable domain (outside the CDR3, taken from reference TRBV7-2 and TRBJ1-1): GAGVSQSPSNKVTEKGKDVELRCDPISGHTALYWYRQSLGQGLEFLIYFQGNSAPDKSGLPSDRFSAERTGGSVSTLTIQRTQQEDSAVYLCASSPYRGSTEAFFGQGTRLTVV.

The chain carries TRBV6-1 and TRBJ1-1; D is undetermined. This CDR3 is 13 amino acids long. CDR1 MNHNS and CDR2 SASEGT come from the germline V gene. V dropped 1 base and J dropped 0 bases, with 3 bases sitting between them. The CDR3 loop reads CASSEGLNTEAFF. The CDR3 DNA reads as TGTGCCAGCAGTGAAGGACTGAACACTGAAGCTTTCTTT.

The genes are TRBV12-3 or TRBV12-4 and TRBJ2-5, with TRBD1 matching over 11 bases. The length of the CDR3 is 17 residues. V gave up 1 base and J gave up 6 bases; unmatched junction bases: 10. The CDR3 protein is CASSLGWWTGGKKTQYF. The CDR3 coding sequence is TGTGCCAGCAGTTTAGGGTGGTGGACAGGGGGCAAAAAGACCCAGTACTTC.

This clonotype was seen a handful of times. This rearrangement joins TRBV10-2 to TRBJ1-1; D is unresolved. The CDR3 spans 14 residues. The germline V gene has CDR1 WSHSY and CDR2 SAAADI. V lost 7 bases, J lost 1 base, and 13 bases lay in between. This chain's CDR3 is CASKLRAQNTEAFF. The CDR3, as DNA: TGCGCCAGCAAATTACGGGCCCAGAACACTGAAGCTTTCTTT.

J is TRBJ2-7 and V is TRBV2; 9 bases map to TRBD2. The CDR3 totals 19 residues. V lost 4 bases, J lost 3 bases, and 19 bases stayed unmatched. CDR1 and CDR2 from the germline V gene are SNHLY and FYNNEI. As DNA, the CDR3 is TGTGCCAGCAGTGCCCGGCGTGCGGGGGGGCTGTCCAAATACTACGAGCAGTACTTC. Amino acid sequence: CASSARRAGGLSKYYEQYF.

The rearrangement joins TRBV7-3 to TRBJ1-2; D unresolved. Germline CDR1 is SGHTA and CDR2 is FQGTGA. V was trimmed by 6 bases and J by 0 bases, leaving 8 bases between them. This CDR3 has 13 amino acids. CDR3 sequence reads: CASSPGANYGYTF. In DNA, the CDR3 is TGTGCCAGCAGTCCGGGAGCTAACTATGGCTACACCTTC.

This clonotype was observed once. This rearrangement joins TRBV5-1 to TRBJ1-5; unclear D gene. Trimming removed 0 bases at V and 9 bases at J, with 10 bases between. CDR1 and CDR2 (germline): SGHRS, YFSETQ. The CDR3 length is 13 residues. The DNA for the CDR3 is TGCGCCAGCAGCTTGGGAGGCCGATGGCCCCAGCATTTT. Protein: CASSLGGRWPQHF.

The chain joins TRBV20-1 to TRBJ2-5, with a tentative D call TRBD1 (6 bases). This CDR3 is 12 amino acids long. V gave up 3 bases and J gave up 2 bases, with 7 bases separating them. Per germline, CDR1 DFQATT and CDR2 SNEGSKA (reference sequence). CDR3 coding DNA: TGCAGTGCTAGGACAGGTCAAGAGACCCAGTACTTC. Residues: CSARTGQETQYF.

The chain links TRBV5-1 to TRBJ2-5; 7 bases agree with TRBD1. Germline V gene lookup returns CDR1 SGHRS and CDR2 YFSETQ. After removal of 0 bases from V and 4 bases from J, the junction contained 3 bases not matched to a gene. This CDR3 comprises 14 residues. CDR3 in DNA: TGCGCCAGCAGCTTGGGCGACAGGGTAGAGACCCAGTACTTC. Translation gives CASSLGDRVETQYF.

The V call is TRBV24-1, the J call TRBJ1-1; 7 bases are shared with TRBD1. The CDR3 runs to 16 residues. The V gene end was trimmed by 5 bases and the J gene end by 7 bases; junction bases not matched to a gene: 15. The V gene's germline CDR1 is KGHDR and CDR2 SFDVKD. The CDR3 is CATSGEDRSGKSEAFF. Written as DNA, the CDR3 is TGTGCCACCAGTGGCGAGGACAGGTCCGGGAAAAGTGAAGCTTTCTTT.

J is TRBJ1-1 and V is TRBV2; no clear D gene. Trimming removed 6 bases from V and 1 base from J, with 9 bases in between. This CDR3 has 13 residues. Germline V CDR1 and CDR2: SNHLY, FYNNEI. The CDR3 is CASRAQRNTEAFF. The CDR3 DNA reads TGTGCCAGCAGAGCACAGCGGAACACTGAAGCTTTCTTT. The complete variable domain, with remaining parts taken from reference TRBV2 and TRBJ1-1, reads EPEVTQTPSHQVTQMGQEVILRCVPISNHLYFYWYRQILGQKVEFLVSFYNNEISEKSEIFDDQFSVERPDGSNFTLKIRSTKLEDSAMYFCASRAQRNTEAFFGQGTRLTVV.

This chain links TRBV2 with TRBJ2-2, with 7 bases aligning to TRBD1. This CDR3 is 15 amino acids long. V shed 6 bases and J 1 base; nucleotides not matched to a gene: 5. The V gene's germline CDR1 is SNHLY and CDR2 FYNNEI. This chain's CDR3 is CASRFGTENTGELFF. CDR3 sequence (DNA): TGTGCCAGCAGGTTCGGGACAGAGAACACCGGGGAGCTGTTTTTT.

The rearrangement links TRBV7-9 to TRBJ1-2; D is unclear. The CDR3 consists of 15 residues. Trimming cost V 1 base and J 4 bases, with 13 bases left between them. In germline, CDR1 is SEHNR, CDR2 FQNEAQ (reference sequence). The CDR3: CASSLEVREPYGYTF. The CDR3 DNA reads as TGTGCCAGCAGCTTAGAGGTCCGAGAACCCTATGGCTACACCTTC. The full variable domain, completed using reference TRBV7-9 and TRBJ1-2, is DTGVSQNPRHKITKRGQNVTFRCDPISEHNRLYWYRQTLGQGPEFLTYFQNEAQLEKSRLLSDRFSAERPKGSFSTLEIQRTEQGDSAMYLCASSLEVREPYGYTFGSGTRLTVV.

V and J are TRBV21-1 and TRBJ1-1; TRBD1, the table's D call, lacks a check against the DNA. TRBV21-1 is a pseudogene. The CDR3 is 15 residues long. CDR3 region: CARVYLWDRYTEAFF. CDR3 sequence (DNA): TGTGCCCGCGTCTATCTCTGGGACAGATACACTGAAGCTTTCTTT.

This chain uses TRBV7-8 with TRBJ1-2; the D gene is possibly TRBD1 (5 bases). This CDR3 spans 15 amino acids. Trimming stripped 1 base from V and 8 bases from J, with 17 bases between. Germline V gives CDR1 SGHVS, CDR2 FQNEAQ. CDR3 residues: CASSLGAGQSYGYTF. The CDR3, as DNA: TGTGCCAGCAGCTTAGGGGCAGGACAATCCTACGGCTACACCTTC.